This TCR beta chain was captured by sequencing in a study of cytomegalovirus exposure and HLA in healthy donors. A roughly 120-subject validation cohort, separate from the approximately 670-subject first cohort, supplied the donors. Germline V CDR1 and CDR2: GTSNPN, SVGIG (reference sequence). The junction had 5 bases not matched to a gene; V was cut back by 1 base and J by 7 bases. This CDR3 has 13 residues. General study results and limits: Most TCR sequences proved rare, with some public TCRs found in many donors. Cytomegalovirus-associated TCR beta chains were listed, numbering 150 to 200. Subsequent analysis of the approximately 130 validation repertoires found a tendency for first-cohort TCR clusters to co-occur.

A note on this clone: Its antigen is undetermined.

The assay was immunoSEQ multiplex PCR, and TCRdb's table has in-frame clones only and misses some. The table shows 300,000 to 450,000 clones, with 70% to 90% occurring only once. V and J are TRBV30 and TRBJ1-2; TRBD1 aligns across 8 bases. This clonotype was sampled from a woman between 18 and 29 years old in good health and CMV-seronegative. The specimen was PBMCs. CDR3 DNA sequence: TGTGCCTGGAGTGCTACAGGGGGAAGTGGCTACACCTTC. Protein sequence: CAWSATGGSGYTF.